What follows describes a single T cell receptor (beta chain). Other DNA sequences within the sample encode an identical CDR3. These data are taken from a study of cytomegalovirus exposure and HLA in healthy donors. PCR primers comprised 60 Vbeta and 13 Jbeta primers. The data were produced by immunoSEQ multiplex PCR, yet TCRdb's version contains in-frame clones alone and is incomplete. Here the sample spans some 140,000 clones, around three quarters being singletons. The CDR3 contains 14 residues. V shed 5 bases, J shed 5 bases, and the junction held 3 bases outside the gene matches. Germline V gene lookup returns CDR1 SGHTA and CDR2 FQGNSA.

The chain combines TRBV7-2 with TRBJ2-5, with TRBD2 matching over 12 bases. Sequencing was done on a sample of PBMCs. The sequence came from a man aged 25-45 years in good health. CDR3 coding DNA: TGTGCCAGCAGCCCTAGCGGGAGGGGGGAGACCCAGTACTTC. Translation gives CASSPSGRGETQYF. Variable domain in full (rest from reference TRBV7-2 and TRBJ2-5): GAGVSQSPSNKVTEKGKDVELRCDPISGHTALYWYRQSLGQGLEFLIYFQGNSAPDKSGLPSDRFSAERTGGSVSTLTIQRTQQEDSAVYLCASSPSGRGETQYFGPGTRLLVL.